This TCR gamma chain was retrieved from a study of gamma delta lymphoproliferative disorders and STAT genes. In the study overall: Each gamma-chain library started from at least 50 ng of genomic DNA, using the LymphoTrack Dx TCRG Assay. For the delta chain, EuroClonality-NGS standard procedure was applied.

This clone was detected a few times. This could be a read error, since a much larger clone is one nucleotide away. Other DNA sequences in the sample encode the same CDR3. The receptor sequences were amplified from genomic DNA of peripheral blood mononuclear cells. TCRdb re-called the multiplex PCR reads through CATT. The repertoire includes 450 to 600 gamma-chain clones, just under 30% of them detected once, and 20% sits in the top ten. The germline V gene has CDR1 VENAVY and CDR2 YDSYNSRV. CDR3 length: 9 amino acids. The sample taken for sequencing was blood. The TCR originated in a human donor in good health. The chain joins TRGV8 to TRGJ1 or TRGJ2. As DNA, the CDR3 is TGTGCTACCCCTCGTAGGAAACTCTTT. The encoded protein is CATPRRKLF.